The clone carrying this TCR beta chain was seen only a few times. Its antigen is undetermined. The sample is drawn from a study of CD8+CD57+ T cells in acquired aplastic anemia. At the level of the study: The DNA of sorted CD4+ and CD8+ cells averaged approximately 3.3 ug. Study-level findings and limits: Comparison of patients with controls identified roughly 30 shared CD8+ CDR3 sequences. Patients did not significantly differ from controls in CD8+ Simpson's diversity.

Before being chosen for sequencing, patients had shown CD8+CD57+ cell expansion by flow cytometry. In all patients, the disease was severe acquired aplastic anemia. V lost 7 bases to trimming and J lost 8 bases; unmatched junction nucleotides: 8. The length of the CDR3 is 13 residues. Germline-derived CDR1 and CDR2 are SNHLY and FYNNEI. The use of genomic DNA as template underpinned the TCR beta VDJ and CDR3 profiling. A single record per CDR3 protein comes from TCRdb applying MiXCR to the reads. This sample has about 98,000 distinct CDR3 sequences, with about 67% found just once. The TCR comes from a human donor with aplastic anemia. The genes are TRBV2 and TRBJ2-5, with 9 bases identical to TRBD2. Sample: sorted CD4+, CD8+, or CD8+CD57+ T cells (not recorded which) from PBMCs. CDR3 amino acids: CASTSGLAVTQYF. Written as DNA, the CDR3 is TGTGCCAGCACCTCGGGACTAGCCGTTACCCAGTACTTC.